Each of the 12 T cell receptor beta chains below was sequenced from the same sample in a study of regulatory T cells in long-lasting Graves disease. As for time point: newly diagnosed GD, antithyroid drugs for less than 3 months. The TCR library used RNA extracted from PBMCs. Both iRepertoire HTBI primers and Arm-PCR of CDR3 regions were used to build the TCR beta libraries. Via MiXCR, TCRdb re-called the multiplex PCR reads, giving one row per CDR3 protein. The repertoire holds under 250,000 distinct CDR3 sequences, 15% to 20% seen once, with approximately 12% in the top ten. The same specimen was also included in a second study, on T cells in Graves' hyperthyroidism and ophthalmopathy.

The source was peripheral blood mononuclear cells (PBMCs), collected at new diagnosis, from a patient treated with antithyroid drugs. Receptors were obtained from a woman in her 30s with Graves disease.

V and J are TRBV20-1 and TRBJ2-5; D not resolved. The CDR3 consists of 12 residues. Trimming took 5 bases from V and 2 from J, leaving 9 bases between them. Germline-derived CDR1 and CDR2 are DFQATT and SNEGSKA (reference sequence). The CDR3 sequence is CSAEQQQETQYF. The CDR3 DNA is TGCAGTGCTGAACAGCAACAAGAGACCCAGTACTTC.

This clonotype showed up many times. Mismatch with germline at one junction end may stem from a read error. The chain combines TRBV5-1 with TRBJ1-1; D unresolved. This CDR3 region has 13 residues. In germline, CDR1 is SGHRS, CDR2 YFSETQ. This CDR3 is CASSLGEGTEAFF. CDR3 DNA: TGTGCCAGCAGCTTAGGTGAAGGCACTGAAGCTTTCTTT. Filled out from reference TRBV5-1 and TRBJ1-1, the complete variable domain reads KAGVTQTPRYLIKTRGQQVTLSCSPISGHRSVSWYQQTPGQGLQFLFEYFSETQRNKGNFPGRFSGRQFSNSRSEMNVSTLELGDSALYLCASSLGEGTEAFFGQGTRLTVV.

V gene TRBV28 combines with J gene TRBJ1-1; 8 nucleotides line up with TRBD1. The CDR3 is 14 residues long. CDR1 and CDR2 from the germline V gene are MDHEN and SYDVKM. J gave up 1 base and V 7 bases, and 5 bases lay outside the gene matches. The DNA of the CDR3 is TGTGCCAGCAAACAGGGGGGCCGGAACACTGAAGCTTTCTTT. Translation gives CASKQGGRNTEAFF.

This clonotype was counted many times. This chain links TRBV4-1 with TRBJ1-4, with 7 bases identical to TRBD1. Germline loops: CDR1 MGHRA, CDR2 YSYEKL. The ends lost 2 bases at V and 12 bases at J; junction bases unmatched: 9. The CDR3 extends over 14 amino acids. The CDR3 loop is CASSQPGQPGELFF. The CDR3 region has the DNA TGCGCCAGCAGCCAACCGGGACAGCCCGGAGAACTGTTTTTT.

For this clonotype: The missing conserved phenylalanine or tryptophan at the end of this CDR3 makes a read error likely. This rearrangement joins TRBV27 to TRBJ1-2, with D uncertain. The length of the CDR3 is 17 residues. V gave up 5 bases and J gave up 3 bases, with 22 bases separating them. Germline values: CDR1 MNHEY, CDR2 SMNVEV (reference sequence). CDR3 region: CASSLDGLALRDYGYTS. CDR3 nucleotide sequence: TGTGCCAGCAGTCTAGACGGATTGGCGCTAAGGGACTATGGCTACACCTCC.

There are many counts of this clonotype. The V and J genes are TRBV2 and TRBJ2-6; D is unclear. Germline CDR1 and CDR2: SNHLY and FYNNEI. The CDR3 extends over 15 amino acids. Between the trimmed V and J ends, which lost 3 bases and 0 bases, there was a span of 6 bases. The CDR3 protein is CASSDLGSGANVLTF. DNA for the CDR3: TGTGCCAGCAGTGATTTGGGCTCTGGGGCCAACGTCCTGACTTTC. Drawing the rest from reference TRBV2 and TRBJ2-6, the complete variable domain is EPEVTQTPSHQVTQMGQEVILRCVPISNHLYFYWYRQILGQKVEFLVSFYNNEISEKSEIFDDQFSVERPDGSNFTLKIRSTKLEDSAMYFCASSDLGSGANVLTFGAGSRLTVL.

This clonotype appeared many times. This CDR3 is CASSPPGLASADTQYF. CDR3 nucleotide sequence: TGTGCCAGCTCACCACCAGGACTAGCTAGTGCAGATACGCAGTATTTT. The chain carries TRBV18 and TRBJ2-3; 8 bases line up with TRBD2. The germline CDR1 and CDR2 sequences are KGHSH and LQKENI. V shed 0 bases and J 4 bases; nucleotides not matched to a gene: 6. This CDR3 comprises 16 residues. The full variable domain, its missing parts supplied by reference TRBV18 and TRBJ2-3, is NAGVMQNPRHLVRRRGQEARLRCSPMKGHSHVYWYRQLPEEGLKFMVYLQKENIIDESGMPKERFSAEFPKEGPSILRIQQVVRGDSAAYFCASSPPGLASADTQYFGPGTRLTVL.

This clonotype has at least ten counts. V is TRBV29-1 and J is TRBJ2-5; D perhaps matches TRBD1 (6 bases). The germline gives CDR1 SQVTM, CDR2 ANQGSEA. The V end was cut by 6 bases, the J end by 2 bases, with 10 bases between. The CDR3 totals 12 residues. The CDR3 protein is CSVTGSQETQYF. Here the CDR3 DNA reads TGCAGCGTCACAGGGTCTCAAGAGACCCAGTACTTC.

This clonotype appeared many times. V and J are TRBV19 and TRBJ2-1, with 7 nucleotides matching TRBD2. Germline CDR1 LNHDA, CDR2 SQIVND (reference sequence). The CDR3 runs to 14 residues. With 3 bases clipped from V and 7 bases from J, the junction kept 6 bases outside the gene matches. CDR3 sequence (DNA): TGTGCCAGTAGTATCGGGCGGGAGTTTAATGAGCAGTTCTTC. It yields the protein CASSIGREFNEQFF.

This clonotype was found once. The chain is built from TRBV2 and TRBJ1-2; 10 bases match TRBD1. Germline CDR1 and CDR2: SNHLY and FYNNEI. Losses at the gene ends were 4 bases for V and 8 bases for J; bases not matched to a gene: 4. The CDR3 runs 13 residues. The chain's CDR3 is CASSGQGAGGYTF. CDR3 nucleotide sequence: TGTGCCAGCAGTGGACAGGGGGCGGGGGGCTACACCTTC.

Many counts were recorded for this clonotype. The V gene is TRBV2, the J gene TRBJ2-4; maybe TRBD1 (5 bases). Between the trimmed V and J ends, which lost 4 bases and 0 bases, there was a span of 10 bases. The CDR3 length is 15 residues. The germline gives CDR1 SNHLY, CDR2 FYNNEI. CDR3 sequence: CASSAAGLAKNIQYF. The CDR3 DNA sequence: TGTGCCAGCAGTGCGGCAGGGCTAGCCAAAAACATTCAGTACTTC.

The V call is TRBV19, the J call TRBJ1-2, with D tentatively TRBD1 (5 bases). Trimming removed 1 base from V and 2 bases from J, with 8 bases in between. CDR3 size: 14 residues. Germline V gives CDR1 LNHDA, CDR2 SQIVND (reference sequence). The CDR3 coding sequence is TGTGCCAGTAGTATAGGCCCAGGGAACTATGGCTACACCTTC. Residues: CASSIGPGNYGYTF.